The clone carrying this TCR beta chain was seen a single time. These data belong to a study of blood T cell repertoires in COVID-19. Across the study: Samples representing acute and convalescent COVID-19 were sourced from the United States, Italy and Spain. In each case, the material was cDNA or gDNA derived from T cells, B-cell-depleted T cells, or PBMCs.

TCRdb's table, derived via immunoSEQ multiplex PCR, lists solely in-frame clones and lacks some. Counted here are about 210,000 clones, 92% occurring once; the ten biggest clones make up more than 0.95%. From germline, CDR1 is LGHNA and CDR2 YNFKEQ. The CDR3 sequence is 14 residues long. V dropped 2 bases and J dropped 7 bases, with 14 bases sitting between them. The sequencing sample was made of peripheral blood. The TCR was taken from a young man with acute or convalescent COVID-19. The rearrangement links TRBV4-2 to TRBJ1-2; a weak D match, TRBD1 (6 bases). The CDR3 is CASSQTGGAVGYTF. The CDR3 nucleotides read TGTGCCAGCAGCCAAACTGGGGGGGCGGTTGGCTACACCTTC.